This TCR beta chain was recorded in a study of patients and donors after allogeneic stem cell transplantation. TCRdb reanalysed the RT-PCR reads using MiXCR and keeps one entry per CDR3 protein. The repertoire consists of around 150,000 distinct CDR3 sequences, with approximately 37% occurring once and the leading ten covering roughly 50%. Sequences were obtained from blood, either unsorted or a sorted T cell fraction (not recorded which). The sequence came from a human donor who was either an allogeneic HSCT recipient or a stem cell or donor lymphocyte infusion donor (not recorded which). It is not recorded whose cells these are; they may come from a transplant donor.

CDR3 nucleotides: TGCAGTGCTAGTAACGGGGGAGCCTCCTACAATGAGCAGTTCTTC. Translating it yields CSASNGGASYNEQFF. The chain links TRBV20-1 to TRBJ2-1, with TRBD2 as a possible D gene (6 bases). Trimming left V 3 bases short and J 0 bases short, with 12 bases between. The CDR3 has 15 amino acids. CDR1 is DFQATT and CDR2 is SNEGSKA in the germline V gene (reference sequence).